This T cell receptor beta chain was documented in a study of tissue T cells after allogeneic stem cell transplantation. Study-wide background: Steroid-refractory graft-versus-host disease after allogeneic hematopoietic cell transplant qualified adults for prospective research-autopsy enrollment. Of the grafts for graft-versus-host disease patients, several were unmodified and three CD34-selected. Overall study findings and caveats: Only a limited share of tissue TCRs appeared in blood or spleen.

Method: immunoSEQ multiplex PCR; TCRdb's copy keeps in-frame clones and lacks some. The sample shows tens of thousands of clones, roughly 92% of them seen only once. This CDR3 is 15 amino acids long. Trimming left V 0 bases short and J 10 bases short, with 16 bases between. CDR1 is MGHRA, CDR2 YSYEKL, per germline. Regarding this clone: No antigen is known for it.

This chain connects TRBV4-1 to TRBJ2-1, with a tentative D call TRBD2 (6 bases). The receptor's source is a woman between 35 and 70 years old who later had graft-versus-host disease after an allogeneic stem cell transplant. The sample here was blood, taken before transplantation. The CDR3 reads CASSQDPTSILEQFF. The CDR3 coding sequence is TGCGCCAGCAGCCAAGATCCCACTAGCATTTTGGAGCAGTTCTTC.